This record looks at one T cell receptor beta chain sequence and its context. One end of the junction does not line up with germline, which may come from a read error. In this cohort, patients with other autoimmune diseases, uncontrolled infections, pregnancy or lactation were excluded. The entry originates in a study of Graves' ophthalmopathy and Graves' hyperthyroidism. Study overall: Peripheral blood was gathered at first diagnosis, ahead of any treatment whatsoever.

The study amplified TCR beta CDR3 regions using RNA transcripts. Second-round multiplex PCR came after first-round RT-PCR with HTBI primers. Each CDR3 protein is one row after TCRdb ran MiXCR on the multiplex PCR reads. Among about 740,000 distinct CDR3 sequences listed, roughly 40% were seen once. The CDR3 contains 16 residues. Germline loops: CDR1 SNHLY, CDR2 FYNNEI. The material sequenced was peripheral blood. This sequence joins TRBV2 and TRBJ2-3; a possible D gene is TRBD2 (5 bases). This sequence was found in an adult man with Graves' ophthalmopathy. The CDR3 loop reads CASSVVYGSSTDTQYF. CDR3 in DNA: TGTGCCAGCAGCGTAGTTTATGGATCTAGCACAGATACACAGTATTTT.